The next 30 T cell receptor beta chains were all read from a single sample in a study of CD8 T cells in ankylosing spondylitis (dated by TCRdb to about 2017). The library came from 5' RACE. Sequencing was carried out with an Illumina HiSeq 2500. TCRdb's own reprocessing of the public reads used fastp at Q25 and MiXCR and kept productive beta chains. A single entry per CDR3 protein holds the most common genes and DNA from its merged rows. In this sample the table shows more than 150,000 distinct CDR3 sequences, 13% of which occur a single time. Together, the top ten hold approximately 10% of the sample. Sequencing was done on a sample of blood, either unsorted or a sorted T cell fraction (not recorded which). These receptors all stem from a female donor with ankylosing spondylitis or in good health (not recorded which).

This clonotype showed up many times. This sequence joins TRBV29-1 and TRBJ2-2, with 7 nucleotides matching TRBD1. CDR3 length: 13 amino acids. Germline CDR1 SQVTM, CDR2 ANQGSEA. The junction had 2 bases not matched to a gene; V was cut back by 6 bases and J by 1 base. The CDR3 region has the DNA TGCAGCGTGGGACAGCTGAACACCGGGGAGCTGTTTTTT. It specifies CSVGQLNTGELFF.

This clonotype was seen at least ten times. V usage is TRBV10-3 and J usage is TRBJ1-5; no clear D. The CDR3 consists of 12 residues. Germline V gene lookup returns CDR1 ENHRY and CDR2 SYGVKD. V was clipped by 5 bases and J by 4 bases, with 6 bases between them. The CDR3 here is CAISPGNQPQHF. The CDR3 nucleotides are TGTGCCATCAGTCCGGGGAATCAGCCCCAGCATTTT.

This clonotype was found many times. CDR3 DNA: TGTGCCAGCAGCGGTGGACTAGCGGGAGGTTATCGTACGCAGTATTTT. Translated: CASSGGLAGGYRTQYF. The V and J genes are TRBV5-6 and TRBJ2-3, with TRBD2 matching 14 bases. CDR1 and CDR2 (germline): SGHDT, YYEEEE. V shed 4 bases and J 8 bases; nucleotides not matched to a gene: 9. The CDR3 covers 16 residues.

A remark on this clonotype: The junction departs from germline at one end; a sequencing error may be responsible. V gene TRBV7-9 combines with J gene TRBJ2-3; D uncertain. Looked up from germline, CDR1 is SEHNR and CDR2 is FQNEAQ (reference sequence). The CDR3 runs 14 residues. CDR3 DNA sequence: TGTGCCAACAGCTTAGACGGTACCACAGATACGCAGTATTTT. Translating gives CANSLDGTTDTQYF.

Regarding this clonotype: A read error is possible here, since a much larger clone lies one base away. This chain links TRBV12-3 or TRBV12-4 with TRBJ2-7; D might be TRBD1 or TRBD2, each matching 6 bases. This CDR3 has 12 residues. Trimming cost V 7 bases and J 6 bases, with 13 bases left between them. The CDR3 sequence: CASTRGGCEQYF. The CDR3 bases are TGTGCCAGCACCCGAGGGGGGTGCGAGCAGTACTTC.

This clonotype appeared many times. This chain connects TRBV5-1 to TRBJ1-2; no clear D. V gave up 0 bases and J gave up 0 bases, with 3 bases separating them. Germline V gives CDR1 SGHRS, CDR2 YFSETQ. The CDR3 loop spans 13 amino acids. DNA of the CDR3: TGCGCCAGCAGCTTGGACGCTAACTATGGCTACACCTTC. Amino acid sequence: CASSLDANYGYTF.

The chain couples TRBV11-2 to TRBJ2-7; 13 bases fit TRBD2. This CDR3 is built from 16 residues. In germline, CDR1 is SGHAT, CDR2 FQNNGV. V was clipped by 5 bases and J by 3 bases; unmatched bases: 7. Here the CDR3 DNA reads TGTGCCAGCAGCCTTGGGACTAGCGGGACAAACTACGAGCAGTACTTC. Residues: CASSLGTSGTNYEQYF.

This clonotype was seen repeatedly, ten times or more. The J gene is TRBJ1-5, the V gene TRBV18, with 8 bases lining up with TRBD1. J lost 11 bases, V lost 3 bases, and 12 bases had no gene match. The CDR3 runs 15 residues. Germline CDR1 and CDR2: KGHSH and LQKENI. This CDR3 is CASSPEHGTGSSQHF. DNA for the CDR3: TGTGCCAGCTCACCGGAGCACGGGACAGGTTCGTCCCAGCATTTT.

At least ten counts were recorded for this clonotype. The gene calls are TRBV24-1 and TRBJ2-4; D could derive from TRBD1 or TRBD2 (5 bases each). CDR1 is KGHDR and CDR2 is SFDVKD in the germline V gene. CDR3 length: 16 amino acids. V lost 3 bases, J lost 0 bases, and 11 bases lay in between. The CDR3 spells CATSDGLGEAKNIQYF. CDR3 coding DNA: TGTGCCACCAGTGATGGTTTGGGGGAAGCCAAAAACATTCAGTACTTC.

This clonotype was seen many times. V usage is TRBV6-5 and J usage is TRBJ2-5; D might be TRBD2 (6 bases). Trimming took 0 bases from V and 2 from J, leaving 10 bases between them. Germline V gene lookup returns CDR1 MNHEY and CDR2 SVGAGI. The CDR3 covers 15 residues. The CDR3 is CASSYSGTVQETQYF. Written as DNA, the CDR3 is TGTGCCAGCAGTTACTCGGGGACTGTTCAAGAGACCCAGTACTTC.

This chain connects TRBV15 to TRBJ1-1; D remains ambiguous. CDR1 LNHNV and CDR2 YYDKDF come from the germline V gene (reference sequence). This CDR3 spans 13 amino acids. Trimming cost V 3 bases and J 7 bases, with 12 bases left between them. The CDR3 loop reads CATSSGGVGEAFF. Written as DNA, the CDR3 is TGTGCCACCAGCAGCGGCGGGGTGGGTGAAGCTTTCTTT.

This clonotype was seen a handful of times. The chain links TRBV6-1 to TRBJ2-7; D is unresolved. Looked up from germline, CDR1 is MNHNS and CDR2 is SASEGT. There are 14 residues in the CDR3. Trimming stripped 2 bases from V and 7 bases from J, with 15 bases between. In DNA form, the CDR3 reads TGTGCCAGCAGTGAAAGAACAGAACGTGGGGAGCAGTACTTC. Protein sequence: CASSERTERGEQYF.

Many counts were recorded for this clonotype. The chain's CDR3 is CASSPRDSRRDTQYF. DNA for the CDR3: TGTGCCAGCAGCCCCCGGGACTCCCGACGTGATACGCAGTATTTT. V gene TRBV7-9 combines with J gene TRBJ2-3; tentative D call: TRBD2 (6 bases). V was trimmed by 5 bases and J by 6 bases, leaving 18 bases between them. The V gene's germline CDR1 is SEHNR and CDR2 FQNEAQ (reference sequence). The CDR3 spans 15 residues.

Ten or more counts support this clonotype. The rearrangement links TRBV20-1 to TRBJ2-5; D is unresolved. The V gene's germline CDR1 is DFQATT and CDR2 SNEGSKA (reference sequence). CDR3 length: 12 residues. Trimming shortened V by 6 bases and J by 5 bases, and 13 bases separated the two germline ends. CDR3 bases: TGCAGTGCCTACCGGATATTGGAGACCCAGTACTTC. Translated: CSAYRILETQYF.

This clonotype came up many times. The chain joins TRBV11-3 to TRBJ2-7, with D unresolved. V was shortened by 5 bases and J by 0 bases, with 17 bases between the two germline ends. The CDR3 covers 16 residues. The V gene's germline CDR1 is SGHNT and CDR2 YENEEA. CDR3 DNA: TGTGCCAGCAGCCCTATGAGAATGGGTAGCTCCTACGAGCAGTACTTC. It encodes CASSPMRMGSSYEQYF.

Ten or more counts support this clonotype. This sequence joins TRBV5-1 and TRBJ1-1; the D gene is possibly TRBD1 (6 bases). Per germline, CDR1 SGHRS and CDR2 YFSETQ. This CDR3 is 14 amino acids long. V was pared by 2 bases and J by 4 bases, with 12 bases between. The CDR3 nucleotides read TGCGCCAGCAGCTTTCTACAGGGAACCACTGAAGCTTTCTTT. Its protein product is CASSFLQGTTEAFF.

The table lists this clonotype with many counts. This chain joins TRBV10-3 and TRBJ1-2; TRBD1 aligns across 7 bases. The CDR3 consists of 15 residues. The V and J ends lost 7 bases and 0 bases, in that order; junction bases with no gene match: 8. The germline CDR1 and CDR2 sequences are ENHRY and SYGVKD. Here the CDR3 DNA reads TGTGCCATCACGGTGTCCGACAGGGCTAACTATGGCTACACCTTC. Its protein is CAITVSDRANYGYTF.

As regards this clonotype: One base away lies a much larger clone, so this may be a sequencing read error. The chain couples TRBV6-1 to TRBJ2-7; D ambiguous. Germline V lookup: CDR1 MNHNS, CDR2 SASEGT. This CDR3 spans 13 amino acids. The CDR3 region is CASSPGSSYKQYF. The CDR3 nucleotides read TGTGCCAGCAGCCCTGGGTCCTCCTACAAGCAGTACTTC.

This clonotype was detected a few times. V gene TRBV11-2 combines with J gene TRBJ2-3; 8 bases match TRBD2. Germline-derived CDR1 and CDR2 are SGHAT and FQNNGV. This CDR3 is 15 amino acids long. V was pared by 4 bases and J by 2 bases, with 5 bases of the junction left unmatched. The CDR3 DNA follows: TGTGCCAGCAGCTCGCGGGAGGATACCACAGATACGCAGTATTTT. Translating it yields CASSSREDTTDTQYF.

This clonotype turned up a few times. This chain links TRBV4-2 with TRBJ2-2; tentative D call: TRBD2 (6 bases). Germline V gives CDR1 LGHNA, CDR2 YNFKEQ. The CDR3 consists of 16 residues. Trimming took 1 base from V and 5 from J, leaving 14 bases between them. The CDR3 region has the DNA TGTGCCAGCAGCCAAGTGGGGGGTGCAAGTACCGGGGAGCTGTTTTTT. As protein: CASSQVGGASTGELFF.

In the case of this clonotype: A read error may be the cause here, since a much bigger clone is one base away. The CDR3 coding sequence is TGCAGCCACAGGGACGCGACCGAAGCTTTCTTT. Translating it yields CSHRDATEAFF. The chain employs TRBV29-1 and TRBJ1-1; D perhaps matches TRBD1 (6 bases). Trimming took off 8 bases at V and 8 bases at J, with 15 bases between the two ends. The CDR3 has 11 amino acids. Germline V CDR1 and CDR2: SQVTM, ANQGSEA.

Ten or more counts support this clonotype. The chain carries TRBV4-1 and TRBJ1-2; D remains unclear. CDR1 and CDR2 (germline): MGHRA, YSYEKL. V lost 3 bases, J lost 2 bases, and 4 bases lay in between. This CDR3 has 12 residues. In DNA, the CDR3 is TGCGCCAGCAGCCACCCAAACTATGGCTACACCTTC. Protein: CASSHPNYGYTF.

In this sample, this clonotype turned up many times. This chain links TRBV7-9 with TRBJ1-1; D is unresolved. CDR3 length: 13 amino acids. The germline V gene has CDR1 SEHNR and CDR2 FQNEAQ (reference sequence). The ends were cut back, 7 bases at V and 4 bases at J, with 13 bases in the middle. CDR3 DNA: TGTGCCAGCACAAGGCTCGAGGGCACTGAAGCTTTCTTT. Residues: CASTRLEGTEAFF.

This clonotype showed up just a few times. The chain has TRBV5-4 and TRBJ2-3; TRBD2 agrees at 7 bases. Germline V gene data show CDR1 as SGHNT and CDR2 as YYREEE (reference sequence). CDR3 length: 16 residues. The V and J ends lost 5 bases and 6 bases, in that order; junction bases with no gene match: 15. The CDR3 region has the DNA TGTGCCAGCAGTCTTGGAACTAGCGCCTATAGCGATACGCAGTATTTT. Residues: CASSLGTSAYSDTQYF.

This clonotype was counted ten times or more. The V gene is TRBV27, the J gene TRBJ2-7; possibly TRBD1 for D (5 bases). Between the trimmed V and J ends, which lost 1 base and 2 bases, there was a span of 9 bases. CDR3 size: 14 residues. CDR1 and CDR2 from the germline V gene are MNHEY and SMNVEV (reference sequence). The CDR3: CASSLFGRAYEQYF. DNA for the CDR3: TGTGCCAGCAGTTTATTCGGCAGGGCCTACGAGCAGTACTTC.

This clonotype was counted many times. The CDR3 nucleotides read TGTGCCGTAGCGGGCTCCTACAATGAGCAGTTCTTC. It codes for CAVAGSYNEQFF. The gene calls are TRBV24-1 and TRBJ2-1; 7 bases align to TRBD2. The CDR3 is 12 amino acids. The trim removed 12 bases at V and 0 bases at J, leaving 1 base unmatched. CDR1 and CDR2 (germline): KGHDR, SFDVKD.

A remark on this clonotype: Given a much more abundant clone one base away, this may be a read error. This chain links TRBV5-1 with TRBJ2-1; 16 bases fit TRBD2. CDR3 length: 16 amino acids. Germline values: CDR1 SGHRS, CDR2 YFSETQ. The chain's CDR3 is CASSSGTSGRADEQSF. The CDR3 DNA sequence: TGCGCCAGCAGCTCGGGGACTAGCGGGAGGGCCGATGAGCAGTCCTTC.

The chain combines TRBV12-3 or TRBV12-4 with TRBJ2-7; 7 bases map to TRBD1. This CDR3 comprises 14 residues. V was clipped by 5 bases and J by 1 base; unmatched bases: 5. The chain's CDR3 is CASSRKDRSYEQYF. In DNA, the CDR3 is TGTGCCAGCAGTCGGAAGGACAGGTCCTACGAGCAGTACTTC.

The chain carries TRBV6-1 and TRBJ2-6; a possible D gene is TRBD1 (6 bases). The CDR3 has 16 residues. The germline V gene has CDR1 MNHNS and CDR2 SASEGT. The V gene lost 5 bases and the J gene lost 0 bases, with 11 bases spanning the gap. Written as DNA, the CDR3 is TGTGCCAGCAGTCATACAGGGACCTCTGGGGCCAACGTCCTGACTTTC. Amino acids: CASSHTGTSGANVLTF.

The chain couples TRBV7-8 to TRBJ2-7; the match to TRBD2 covers 10 bases. Germline loops: CDR1 SGHVS, CDR2 FQNEAQ. V lost 1 base and J lost 3; bases outside the gene matches: 3. This CDR3 spans 15 amino acids. CDR3 protein: CASSLEAGGLYEQYF. CDR3 DNA: TGTGCCAGCAGCTTAGAAGCGGGAGGGCTCTACGAGCAGTACTTC. Full variable domain (missing parts from reference TRBV7-8 and TRBJ2-7): GAGVSQSPRYKVAKRGQDVALRCDPISGHVSLFWYQQALGQGPEFLTYFQNEAQLDKSGLPSDRFFAERPEGSVSTLKIQRTQQEDSAVYLCASSLEAGGLYEQYFGPGTRLTVT.